This is a list of T cell receptor beta chains from one sample in a study of T cells after yellow fever vaccination. In TCRdb, the 5' RACE reads were re-called with MiXCR into one record per CDR3 protein. The sample carries 250,000 or so distinct CDR3 sequences, around 3.5% recorded once. The specimen comprised PBMCs, sampled 15 days after the yellow fever booster vaccination. Receptors were obtained from a young man who received the YFV17D yellow fever vaccine. Each CDR3 is given with its conserved first and last residue. The D gene is left open where the match is weak. A row's size may be missing; if present it is once, few, many or a size class.

J gene	D gene	clone size	V gene	CDR3 DNA	CDR3 protein
TRBJ2-1	TRBD2	many	TRBV20-1	TGCAGTGCGGCCAAGGGGACTAGCTACAATGAGCAGTTCTTC	CSAAKGTSYNEQFF
TRBJ1-2	.	many	TRBV7-8	TGTGCCAGCAGCTTAGCGGGGGCCGTTGGCTACACCTTC	CASSLAGAVGYTF
TRBJ1-1	.	few	TRBV5-5	TGTGCCAGCTCCCCGGAAAGGGGCTCCCTGAACACTGAAGCTTTCTTT	CASSPERGSLNTEAFF
TRBJ1-5	.	few	TRBV20-1	TGCAGTGCTTCAGGGTGGGGCAATCAGCCCCAGCATTTT	CSASGWGNQPQHF
TRBJ1-1	TRBD1	many	TRBV7-9	TGTGCCAGCAGCTTATACAAGTCCGACAGGGTGGCTGAAGCTTTCTTT	CASSLYKSDRVAEAFF
TRBJ2-3	TRBD1	many	TRBV20-1	TGCAGTGCTAGAGCCATGGGACAGACCCCCTCAGATACGCAGTATTTT	CSARAMGQTPSDTQYF
TRBJ2-2	TRBD2	many	TRBV6-6	TGTGCCAGCAGTAAAGGACTAGCGGCGAACACCGGGGAGCTGTTTTTT	CASSKGLAANTGELFF
TRBJ1-1	.	.	TRBV5-4	TGTGCCAGCAGCCGAGGGTGGGGAAACACTGAAGCTTTCTTT	CASSRGWGNTEAFF
TRBJ1-5	.	many	TRBV10-3	TGTGCCATCAGTGAGTCGAAAGGGACCTATAGTAGCAATCAGCCCCAGCATTTT	CAISESKGTYSSNQPQHF
TRBJ2-7	.	many	TRBV27	TGTGCCAGCAGTTTCCGGGGTTCCTACGAGCAGTACTTC	CASSFRGSYEQYF
TRBJ2-5	.	many	TRBV4-2	TGTGCCAGCAGCCAAGGGAGCAGGAGCGCGGGGTCTGGGGAGACCCAGTACTTC	CASSQGSRSAGSGETQYF
TRBJ2-1	.	.	TRBV7-9	TGTGCCAGCCGGGGGTTGGAAGTCGGCAATGAGAAGTTCTTC	CASRGLEVGNEKFF
TRBJ2-3	TRBD2	few	TRBV7-2	TGTGCCAGCAGCTTACCAACTAGCGCTGATACGCAGTATTTT	CASSLPTSADTQYF
TRBJ2-1	.	many	TRBV4-2	TGTGCCAGCAGCCAAGGACGTCCAGGCGATGAGCAGTTCTTC	CASSQGRPGDEQFF
TRBJ2-3	.	many	TRBV5-1	TGCGCCAGCAGCTTGGAAAGGGTCGGGGCAGATACGCAGTATTTT	CASSLERVGADTQYF
TRBJ2-3	TRBD2	many	TRBV3-1	TGTGCCAGCAGCCCCCTAGCGGGGGTCACAGATACGCAGTATTTT	CASSPLAGVTDTQYF
TRBJ1-5	.	many	TRBV5-1	TGCGCCAGCAGCACCGGTGATCCGGGGCCCCAGCCCCAGCATTTT	CASSTGDPGPQPQHF
TRBJ1-2	.	.	TRBV12-3/TRBV12-4	TGTGCCAGCAGTATCGAGACGGTGAACTATGGCTACACCTTC	CASSIETVNYGYTF
TRBJ2-7	.	once	TRBV19	TGTGCCAGTGGGGTCAGGACTGGGTACGTGCAGTACTTC	CASGVRTGYVQYF
TRBJ2-5	.	many	TRBV29-1	TGCAGCGTTGAAGGTCCCAGGGGACAAGAGACCCAGTACTTC	CSVEGPRGQETQYF
TRBJ2-3	.	many	TRBV7-3	TGTGCCAGCAGCTTAACTGGGGGGCGATCCACAGATACGCAGTATTTT	CASSLTGGRSTDTQYF
TRBJ2-1	TRBD2	many	TRBV20-1	TGCAGTGCTGATAGCGGGGGGGAATACAATGAGCAGTTCTTC	CSADSGGEYNEQFF
TRBJ2-2	.	many	TRBV3-1	TGTGCCAGCAGCCCGGGACGTGGGGAGCTGTTTTTT	CASSPGRGELFF
TRBJ2-1	.	many	TRBV5-4	TGTGCCAGCAGCTTTGAGGGGGGACGACTCAATGAGCAGTTCTTC	CASSFEGGRLNEQFF
TRBJ2-6	.	many	TRBV7-9	TGTGCCAGCCAACAGGGAGCTGGGGCCAACGTCCTGACTTTC	CASQQGAGANVLTF
TRBJ2-7	TRBD2	many	TRBV6-5	TGTGCCAGCAGACTCACGGGGACTAGCGGGAACTACGAGCAGTACTTC	CASRLTGTSGNYEQYF
TRBJ1-5	.	few	TRBV6-1	TGTGCCAGCAGTGACATTGACCAAGGCAATCAGCCCCAGCATTTT	CASSDIDQGNQPQHF
TRBJ2-5	.	many	TRBV29-1	TGCAGCGTCCACCCCGTGGGCCTCGGCGAGACCCAGTACTTC	CSVHPVGLGETQYF
TRBJ2-3	.	many	TRBV7-9	TGTGCCGGCAGCTTAGGGGGGGCGACGAGGACCCGCACAGATACGCAGTATTTT	CAGSLGGATRTRTDTQYF
TRBJ2-1	.	many	TRBV12-3/TRBV12-4	TGTGCCAGCAGTTTAGGGCAGGGACCGTTCTTC	CASSLGQGPFF
TRBJ1-5	.	many	TRBV27	TGTGCCAGCAGTTGGAGGGGCGGAGATCAGCCCCAGCATTTT	CASSWRGGDQPQHF
TRBJ1-1	TRBD1	many	TRBV5-6	TGTGCCAGCAGCGCCGGGACAGGGAAGTGGTACACTGAAGCTTTCTTT	CASSAGTGKWYTEAFF
TRBJ1-5	TRBD1	many	TRBV7-3	TGTGCCAGCAGCTCCAGTGACAGGGGAGATCAGCCCCAGCATTTT	CASSSSDRGDQPQHF
TRBJ2-7	TRBD1	many	TRBV4-3	TGCGCCAGCAGCCAAGAAGACAGGGAGAGGGAGCAGTACTTC	CASSQEDREREQYF
TRBJ2-1	.	many	TRBV7-9	TGTGCCAGCAGAGAGAACCGGGCCCCTGAGCAGTTCTTC	CASRENRAPEQFF
TRBJ1-4	TRBD1	many	TRBV29-1	TGCAGCGTCGGGACAGCAAAGGACGAAAAACTGTTTTTT	CSVGTAKDEKLFF
TRBJ2-1	.	many	TRBV5-1	TGCGCCAGCAGCGACTCAACAGCCTACAATGAGCAGTTCTTC	CASSDSTAYNEQFF
TRBJ2-5	.	many	TRBV12-3/TRBV12-4	TGTGCCAGCAGTTATTCGGGGAGTCAAGAGACCCAGTACTTC	CASSYSGSQETQYF
TRBJ2-3	TRBD2	many	TRBV29-1	TGCAGCGTTTGGCTAGCGGGGGCTAGCACAGATACGCAGTATTTT	CSVWLAGASTDTQYF
TRBJ2-7	.	.	TRBV4-2	TGTGCCAGCAGGAAAGATGTACAGGGCTACGAGCAGTACTTC	CASRKDVQGYEQYF
TRBJ1-5	.	many	TRBV5-1	TGCGCCAGCAGCTTGGAATCCGGGAACAATCAGCCCCAGCATTTT	CASSLESGNNQPQHF
TRBJ1-6	.	many	TRBV7-9	TGTGCCAGCAGCTTATCAGGGGTAGAATCACCCCTCCACTTT	CASSLSGVESPLHF
TRBJ1-2	.	many	TRBV12-3/TRBV12-4	TGTGCCAGCAGTGGTCCCGGACGGATCTATGGCTACACCTTC	CASSGPGRIYGYTF
TRBJ2-7	TRBD2	many	TRBV13	TGTGCCAGCAGCTTAGTAGCGGGGGGTTACGAGCAGTACTTC	CASSLVAGGYEQYF
TRBJ1-2	.	many	TRBV18	TGTGCCAGCTCAGAGCCATACAGCGCCCGCTATGGCTACACCTTC	CASSEPYSARYGYTF
TRBJ2-2	TRBD2	many	TRBV6-5	TGTGCCAGCAGTTACTCTGGCGGGGGGGCCGGGGAGCTGTTTTTT	CASSYSGGGAGELFF
TRBJ1-6	.	many	TRBV2	TGTGCCAAGGGAAAGCCCCCCCAGGATCCCCTCCACTTT	CAKGKPPQDPLHF
TRBJ1-1	.	many	TRBV20-1	TGCAGTGCTAGAGATCAGGGGACGAACACTGAAGCTTTCTTT	CSARDQGTNTEAFF
TRBJ2-3	.	many	TRBV12-3/TRBV12-4	TGTGCCAGCAGTCGGATGGGGGGAGATACGCAGTATTTT	CASSRMGGDTQYF
TRBJ1-6	.	many	TRBV7-2	TGTGCCAGCAGCAAGCCGGGGACATTTGGTACCCTCCACTTT	CASSKPGTFGTLHF
TRBJ1-1	.	.	TRBV12-3/TRBV12-4	TGTGCCAGCAGTTTAATTGCAGGGTCTGAAGCTTTCTTT	CASSLIAGSEAFF
TRBJ1-2	TRBD1	many	TRBV20-1	TGCAGTGCTAGAGGTTTAGGGGGCGGGGTAGACTATGGCTACACCTTC	CSARGLGGGVDYGYTF
TRBJ1-1	.	many	TRBV5-1	TGCGCCAGCAGCTTGGGGGCACGGACACTTAACACTGAAGCTTTCTTT	CASSLGARTLNTEAFF
TRBJ1-5	.	many	TRBV20-1	TGCAGTGCTAGAGTTGGGGGGGCGGTGAATCAGCCCCAGCATTTT	CSARVGGAVNQPQHF
TRBJ1-3	.	.	TRBV6-2/TRBV6-3	TGTGCCAGCAGTTACTCCAGGGTCTCTGGAAACACCATATATTTT	CASSYSRVSGNTIYF
TRBJ1-2	.	.	TRBV4-1	TGCGCCAGCAGCCAAGTAAGGGGGTTAGCTAACTATGGCTACACCTTC	CASSQVRGLANYGYTF
TRBJ1-1	.	many	TRBV5-4	TGTGCCAGCAGCGCGGGACAACAACCCCTCCCAAGAGCTTTCTTT	CASSAGQQPLPRAFF